Listed below are T cell receptor beta chains from one sample, sequenced in a study of CXCR3-negative and CXCR3-positive naive CD8 T cells. For each CDR3 protein, TCRdb gives one entry from its re-call of the 5' RACE reads, without DNA. The sample has 70,000 to 95,000 distinct CDR3 sequences. Sequencing input: naive CXCR3- CD8+ T cells from blood. Receptors were obtained from a human donor in good health. Some clones in this sample may be carry-over from other donors' samples. Each CDR3 is given with its conserved first and last residue.

v_gene: TRBV29-1
len: 12
j_gene: TRBJ2-1
CDR3aa: CSVVAGGSEQFF

v_gene: TRBV29-1
len: 13
j_gene: TRBJ2-7
CDR3aa: CSASTGRAYEQYF

v_gene: TRBV7-9
len: 13
j_gene: TRBJ2-7
CDR3aa: CASSFRDSYEQYF

v_gene: TRBV6-5
len: 14
j_gene: TRBJ1-5
CDR3aa: CASSYAGARQPQHF

v_gene: TRBV7-9
len: 17
j_gene: TRBJ2-1
CDR3aa: CASSPLGTHISHNEQFF

v_gene: TRBV7-9
len: 16
j_gene: TRBJ2-3
CDR3aa: CASSFGGTSPTDTQYF

v_gene: TRBV7-9
len: 14
j_gene: TRBJ2-1
CDR3aa: CASSSDSSYNEQFF

v_gene: TRBV5-4
len: 14
j_gene: TRBJ2-2
CDR3aa: CASSLVRNTGELFF

v_gene: TRBV10-3
len: 14
j_gene: TRBJ2-1
CDR3aa: CAISELVGGDEQFF

v_gene: TRBV7-8
len: 18
j_gene: TRBJ1-1
CDR3aa: CASSPLGRAMLGYTEAFF

v_gene: TRBV5-1
len: 14
j_gene: TRBJ1-4
CDR3aa: CASSLWGNNEKLFF

v_gene: TRBV20-1
len: 15
j_gene: TRBJ1-6
CDR3aa: CSARGIEEDNSPLHF

v_gene: TRBV5-6
len: 13
j_gene: TRBJ1-1
CDR3aa: CASSWGVRTEAFF

v_gene: TRBV30
len: 14
j_gene: TRBJ1-2
CDR3aa: CAWSPTGGGYGYTF

v_gene: TRBV10-2
len: 15
j_gene: TRBJ1-6
CDR3aa: CASSESDREHSPLHF

v_gene: TRBV7-9
len: 14
j_gene: TRBJ2-2
CDR3aa: CASSLVSYTGELFF

v_gene: TRBV29-1
len: 17
j_gene: TRBJ2-7
CDR3aa: CSVENPSVQGASYEQYF

v_gene: TRBV7-9
len: 16
j_gene: TRBJ2-3
CDR3aa: CASSLEGAGVTDTQYF

v_gene: TRBV20-1
len: 20
j_gene: TRBJ2-2
CDR3aa: CSARDTSSRRGLWGTGELFF

v_gene: TRBV6-2/TRBV6-3
len: 17
j_gene: TRBJ1-5
CDR3aa: CASSTYKADRGNQPQHF

v_gene: TRBV28
len: 15
j_gene: TRBJ2-5
CDR3aa: CASSSAPGLAETQYF

v_gene: TRBV29-1
len: 14
j_gene: TRBJ2-7
CDR3aa: CSVGGGIGSYERYF

v_gene: TRBV5-1
len: 17
j_gene: TRBJ2-5
CDR3aa: CASSPDRTSRHQETQYF

v_gene: TRBV15
len: 15
j_gene: TRBJ2-7
CDR3aa: CATSAGTPRSYEQYF

v_gene: TRBV5-1
len: 15
j_gene: TRBJ2-1
CDR3aa: CASSSLLTGGNEQFF

v_gene: TRBV29-1
len: 14
j_gene: TRBJ2-1
CDR3aa: CSVSSGGEGNEQFF

v_gene: TRBV4-3
len: 16
j_gene: TRBJ2-7
CDR3aa: CASSPRLAGGLYEQYF

v_gene: TRBV5-1
len: 16
j_gene: TRBJ2-1
CDR3aa: CASSLAVANLGDEQFF

v_gene: TRBV4-3
len: 13
j_gene: TRBJ2-3
CDR3aa: CASSGTGADTQYF

v_gene: TRBV28
len: 12
j_gene: TRBJ2-7
CDR3aa: CASSWVSYEQYF

v_gene: TRBV3-1
len: 16
j_gene: TRBJ1-4
CDR3aa: CASSLGTATRYEKLFF

v_gene: TRBV11-2
len: 17
j_gene: TRBJ1-1
CDR3aa: CATPPGDAFDSNTEAFF

v_gene: TRBV19
len: 14
j_gene: TRBJ2-1
CDR3aa: CASSIDLEGREQFF

v_gene: TRBV6-6
len: 17
j_gene: TRBJ2-6
CDR3aa: CASSYWDRGYGANVLTF

v_gene: TRBV7-9
len: 14
j_gene: TRBJ2-5
CDR3aa: CASSFAGTEETQYF

v_gene: TRBV29-1
len: 13
j_gene: TRBJ2-3
CDR3aa: CSVEGQGSDTQYF

v_gene: TRBV15
len: 14
j_gene: TRBJ2-1
CDR3aa: CATSRERLPNEQFF

v_gene: TRBV29-1
len: 14
j_gene: TRBJ2-7
CDR3aa: CSVAGGPGSYEQYF

v_gene: TRBV28
len: 13
j_gene: TRBJ2-7
CDR3aa: CASTKGFSYEQYF

v_gene: TRBV7-8
len: 14
j_gene: TRBJ2-1
CDR3aa: CASSPSSYVDEQFF

v_gene: TRBV21-1
len: 13
j_gene: TRBJ2-1
CDR3aa: CASSIKVGCEQFF

v_gene: TRBV28
len: 13
j_gene: TRBJ2-5
CDR3aa: CASGGGSSETQYF

v_gene: TRBV6-2/TRBV6-3
len: 17
j_gene: TRBJ2-3
CDR3aa: CASSYSNLDYHADTQYF

v_gene: TRBV4-2
len: 15
j_gene: TRBJ2-3
CDR3aa: CASSQDLEGSNTQYF

v_gene: TRBV7-2
len: 15
j_gene: TRBJ2-3
CDR3aa: CASTPSGGAVDTQYF

v_gene: TRBV4-3
len: 12
j_gene: TRBJ2-2
CDR3aa: CASSTNTGELFF

v_gene: TRBV7-9
len: 14
j_gene: TRBJ2-5
CDR3aa: CASSFQAGQETQYF

v_gene: TRBV3-1
len: 17
j_gene: TRBJ2-3
CDR3aa: CASSQSGGAWETDTQYF

v_gene: TRBV5-1
len: 13
j_gene: TRBJ2-1
CDR3aa: CASSTREYLEQFF

v_gene: TRBV13
len: 14
j_gene: TRBJ2-7
CDR3aa: CASSLGTGYYEQYF

v_gene: TRBV29-1
len: 14
j_gene: TRBJ2-1
CDR3aa: CSILPGPSYNEQFF

v_gene: TRBV12-3/TRBV12-4
len: 16
j_gene: TRBJ2-7
CDR3aa: CASSPGLAGGLYEQYF